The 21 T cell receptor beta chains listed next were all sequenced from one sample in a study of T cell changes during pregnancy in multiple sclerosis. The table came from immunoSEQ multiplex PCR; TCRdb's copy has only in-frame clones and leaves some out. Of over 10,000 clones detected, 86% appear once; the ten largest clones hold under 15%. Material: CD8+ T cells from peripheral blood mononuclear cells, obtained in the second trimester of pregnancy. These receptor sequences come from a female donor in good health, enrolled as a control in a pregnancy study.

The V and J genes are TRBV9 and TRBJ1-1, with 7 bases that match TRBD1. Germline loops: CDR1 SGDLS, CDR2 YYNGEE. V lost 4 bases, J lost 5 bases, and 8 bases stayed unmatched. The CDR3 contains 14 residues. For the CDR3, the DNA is TGTGCCAGCAGCTCCAAGACAGGGTTAACTGAAGCTTTCTTT. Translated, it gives CASSSKTGLTEAFF. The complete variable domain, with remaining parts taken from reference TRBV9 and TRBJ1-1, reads DSGVTQTPKHLITATGQRVTLRCSPRSGDLSVYWYQQSLDQGLQFLIQYYNGEERAKGNILERFSAQQFPDLHSELNLSSLELGDSALYFCASSSKTGLTEAFFGQGTRLTVV.

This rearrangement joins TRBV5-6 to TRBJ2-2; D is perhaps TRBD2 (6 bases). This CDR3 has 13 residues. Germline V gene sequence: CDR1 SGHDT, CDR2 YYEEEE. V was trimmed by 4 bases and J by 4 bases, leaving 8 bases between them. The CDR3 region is CASSGGSTGELFF. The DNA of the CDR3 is TGTGCCAGCAGCGGGGGGTCCACCGGGGAGCTGTTTTTT. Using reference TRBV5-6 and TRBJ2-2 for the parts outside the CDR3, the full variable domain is DAGVTQSPTHLIKTRGQQVTLRCSPKSGHDTVSWYQQALGQGPQFIFQYYEEEERQRGNFPDRFSGHQFPNYSSELNVNALLLGDSALYLCASSGGSTGELFFGEGSRLTVL.

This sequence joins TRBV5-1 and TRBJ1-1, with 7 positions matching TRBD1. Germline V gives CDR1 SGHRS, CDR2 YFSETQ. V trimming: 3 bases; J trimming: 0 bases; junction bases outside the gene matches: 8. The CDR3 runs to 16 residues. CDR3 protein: CASSSVTGIMNTEAFF. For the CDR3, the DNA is TGCGCCAGCAGCTCGGTGACAGGGATCATGAACACTGAAGCTTTCTTT.

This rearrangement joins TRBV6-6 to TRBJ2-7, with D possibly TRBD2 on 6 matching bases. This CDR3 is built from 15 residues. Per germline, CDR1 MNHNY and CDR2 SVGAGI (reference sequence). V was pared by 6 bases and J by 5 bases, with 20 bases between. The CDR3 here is CASSPGDTFLDEQYF. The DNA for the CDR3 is TGTGCCAGCAGCCCGGGAGACACCTTCTTGGACGAGCAGTACTTC.

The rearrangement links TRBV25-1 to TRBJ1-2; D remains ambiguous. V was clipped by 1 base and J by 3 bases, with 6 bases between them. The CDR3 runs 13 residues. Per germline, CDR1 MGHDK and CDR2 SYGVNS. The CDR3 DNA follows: TGTGCCAGCAGTGAATCAACTCACTATGGCTACACCTTC. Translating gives CASSESTHYGYTF.

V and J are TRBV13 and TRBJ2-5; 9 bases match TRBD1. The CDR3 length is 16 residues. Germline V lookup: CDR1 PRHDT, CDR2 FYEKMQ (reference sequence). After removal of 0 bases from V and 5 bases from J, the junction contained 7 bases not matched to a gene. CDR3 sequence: CASSLGTGGKAETQYF. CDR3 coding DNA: TGTGCCAGCAGCTTAGGGACAGGGGGGAAAGCGGAGACCCAGTACTTC.

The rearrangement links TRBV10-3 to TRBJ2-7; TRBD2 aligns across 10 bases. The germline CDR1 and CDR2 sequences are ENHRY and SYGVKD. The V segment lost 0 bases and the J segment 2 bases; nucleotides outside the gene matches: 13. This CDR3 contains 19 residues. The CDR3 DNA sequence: TGTGCCATCAGTGAGTCGACTCGGGGTCGGGGACTAGCGACCTACGAGCAGTACTTC. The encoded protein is CAISESTRGRGLATYEQYF.

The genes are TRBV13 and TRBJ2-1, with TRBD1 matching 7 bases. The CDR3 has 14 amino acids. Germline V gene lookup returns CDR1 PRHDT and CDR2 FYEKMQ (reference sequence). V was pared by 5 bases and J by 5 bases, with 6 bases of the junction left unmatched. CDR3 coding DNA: TGTGCCAGCAGCCACCCGACAGGGAACAATGAGCAGTTCTTC. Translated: CASSHPTGNNEQFF.

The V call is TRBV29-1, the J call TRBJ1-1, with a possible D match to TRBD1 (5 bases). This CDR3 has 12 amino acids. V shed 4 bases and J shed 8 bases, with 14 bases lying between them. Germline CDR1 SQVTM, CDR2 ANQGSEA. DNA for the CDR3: TGCAGCGTTGGTATGCAGGGTAAAGAAGCTTTCTTT. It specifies CSVGMQGKEAFF.

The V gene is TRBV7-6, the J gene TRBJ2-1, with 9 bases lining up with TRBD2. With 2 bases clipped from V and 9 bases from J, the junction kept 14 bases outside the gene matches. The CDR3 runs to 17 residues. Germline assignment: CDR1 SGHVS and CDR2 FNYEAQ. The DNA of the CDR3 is TGTGCCAGCAGCTTAAAAGGAGAGCGGGAGGCCCTGGGTGAGCAGTTCTTC. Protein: CASSLKGEREALGEQFF.

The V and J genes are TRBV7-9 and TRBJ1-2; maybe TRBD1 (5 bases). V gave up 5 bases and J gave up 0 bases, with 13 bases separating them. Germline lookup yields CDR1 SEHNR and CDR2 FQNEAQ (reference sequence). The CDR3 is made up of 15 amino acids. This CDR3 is CASSPRQSTNYGYTF. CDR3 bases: TGTGCCAGCAGCCCTAGACAGTCTACTAACTATGGCTACACCTTC.

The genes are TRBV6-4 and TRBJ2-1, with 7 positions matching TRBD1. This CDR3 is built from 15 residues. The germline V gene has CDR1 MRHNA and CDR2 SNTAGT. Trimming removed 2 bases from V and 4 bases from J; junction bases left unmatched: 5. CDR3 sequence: CASSDTGASYNEQFF. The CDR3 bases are TGTGCCAGCAGTGACACAGGGGCGTCATACAATGAGCAGTTCTTC.

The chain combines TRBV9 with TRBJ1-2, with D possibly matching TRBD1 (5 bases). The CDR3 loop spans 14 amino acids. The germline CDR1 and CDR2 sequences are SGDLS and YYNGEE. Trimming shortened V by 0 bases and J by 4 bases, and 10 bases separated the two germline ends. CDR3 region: CASSVVGVGYGYTF. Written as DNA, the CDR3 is TGTGCCAGCAGCGTAGTAGGGGTGGGCTATGGCTACACCTTC. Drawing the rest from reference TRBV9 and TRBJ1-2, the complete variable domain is DSGVTQTPKHLITATGQRVTLRCSPRSGDLSVYWYQQSLDQGLQFLIQYYNGEERAKGNILERFSAQQFPDLHSELNLSSLELGDSALYFCASSVVGVGYGYTFGSGTRLTVV.

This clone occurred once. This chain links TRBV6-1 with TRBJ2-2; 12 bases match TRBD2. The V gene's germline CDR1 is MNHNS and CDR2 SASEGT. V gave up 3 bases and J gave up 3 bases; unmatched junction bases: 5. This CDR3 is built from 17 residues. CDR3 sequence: CASSEWTSGTHTGELFF. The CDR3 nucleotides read TGTGCCAGCAGTGAGTGGACTAGCGGGACCCACACCGGGGAGCTGTTTTTT.

Here the CDR3 reads CATSGTAEYNEQFF. As DNA, the CDR3 is TGTGCCACCTCCGGGACAGCCGAATACAATGAGCAGTTCTTC. The chain joins TRBV15 to TRBJ2-1, with 7 positions matching TRBD1. Per germline, CDR1 LNHNV and CDR2 YYDKDF (reference sequence). The V gene end was trimmed by 8 bases and the J gene end by 4 bases; junction bases not matched to a gene: 8. This CDR3 is 14 amino acids long.

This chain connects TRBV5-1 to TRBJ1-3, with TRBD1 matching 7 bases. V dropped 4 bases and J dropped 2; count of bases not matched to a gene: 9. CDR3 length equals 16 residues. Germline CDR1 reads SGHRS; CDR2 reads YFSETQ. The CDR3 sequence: CASSDKQGLAGNTIYF. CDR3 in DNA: TGCGCCAGCAGCGATAAACAGGGGCTTGCTGGAAACACCATATATTTT.

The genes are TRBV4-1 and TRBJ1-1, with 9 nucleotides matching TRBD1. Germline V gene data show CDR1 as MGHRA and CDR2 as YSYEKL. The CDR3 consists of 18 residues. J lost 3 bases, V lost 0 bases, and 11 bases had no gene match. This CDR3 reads CASSQDTGQGFGDTEAFF. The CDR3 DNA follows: TGCGCCAGCAGCCAAGATACAGGACAGGGGTTCGGGGACACTGAAGCTTTCTTT.

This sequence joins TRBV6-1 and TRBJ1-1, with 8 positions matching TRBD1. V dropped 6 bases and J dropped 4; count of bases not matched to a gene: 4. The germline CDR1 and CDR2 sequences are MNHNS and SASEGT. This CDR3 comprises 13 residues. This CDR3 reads CASSDRGSTEAFF. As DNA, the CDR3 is TGTGCCAGCAGCGACAGGGGTTCCACTGAAGCTTTCTTT.

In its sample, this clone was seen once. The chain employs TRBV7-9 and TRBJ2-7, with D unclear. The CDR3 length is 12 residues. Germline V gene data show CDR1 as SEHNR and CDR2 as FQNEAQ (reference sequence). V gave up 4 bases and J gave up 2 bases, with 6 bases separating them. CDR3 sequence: CASSSSAYEQYF. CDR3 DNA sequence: TGTGCCAGCAGCTCCTCCGCCTACGAGCAGTACTTC.

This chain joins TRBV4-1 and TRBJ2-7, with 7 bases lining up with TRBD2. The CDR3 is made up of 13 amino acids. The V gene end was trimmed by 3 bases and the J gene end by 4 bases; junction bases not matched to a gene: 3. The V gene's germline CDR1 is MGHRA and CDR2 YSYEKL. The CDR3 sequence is CASSQRESYEQYF. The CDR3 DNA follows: TGCGCCAGCAGCCAGCGGGAGTCGTACGAGCAGTACTTC.

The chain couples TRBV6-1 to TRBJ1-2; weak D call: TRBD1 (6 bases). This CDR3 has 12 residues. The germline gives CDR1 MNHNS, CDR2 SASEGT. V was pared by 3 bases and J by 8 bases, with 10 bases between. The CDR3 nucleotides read TGTGCCAGCAGTGACGCGACAGGAGGCTACACCTTC. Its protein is CASSDATGGYTF.